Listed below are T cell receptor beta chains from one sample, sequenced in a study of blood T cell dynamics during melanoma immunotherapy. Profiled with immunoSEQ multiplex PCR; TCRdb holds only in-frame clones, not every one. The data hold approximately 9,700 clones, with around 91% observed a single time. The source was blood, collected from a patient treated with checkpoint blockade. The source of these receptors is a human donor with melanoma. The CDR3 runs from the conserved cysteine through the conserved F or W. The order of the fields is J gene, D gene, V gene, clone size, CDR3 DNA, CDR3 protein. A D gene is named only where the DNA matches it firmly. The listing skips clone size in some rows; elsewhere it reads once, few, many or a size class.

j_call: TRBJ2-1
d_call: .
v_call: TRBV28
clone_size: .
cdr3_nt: TGTGCCAGCAGCTTCTCCGGAAGCTCCTACAATGAGCAGTTCTTC
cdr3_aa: CASSFSGSSYNEQFF

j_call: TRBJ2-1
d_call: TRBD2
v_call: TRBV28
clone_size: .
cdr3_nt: TGTGCCAGCAGTCTAGCGGGAGCGGCTGAGCAGTTCTTC
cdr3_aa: CASSLAGAAEQFF

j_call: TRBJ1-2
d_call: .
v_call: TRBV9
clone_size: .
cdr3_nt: TGTGCCAGCAGCGTAACGTGGAGCTCTCTACATGGCTACACCTTC
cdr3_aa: CASSVTWSSLHGYTF

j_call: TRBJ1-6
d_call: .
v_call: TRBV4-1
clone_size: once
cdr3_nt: TGCGCCAGCAGAACGGACACGACGGTCTATAATTCACCCCTCCACTTT
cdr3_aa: CASRTDTTVYNSPLHF

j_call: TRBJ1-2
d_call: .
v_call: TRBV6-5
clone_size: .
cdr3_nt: TGTGCCAGCAGTACGGGGGAGGGCTACACCTTC
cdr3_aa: CASSTGEGYTF

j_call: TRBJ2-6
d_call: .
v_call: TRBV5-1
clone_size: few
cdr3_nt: TGCGCCAGCAGCCTAGGTAACTCTGGGGCCAACGTCCTGACTTTC
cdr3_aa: CASSLGNSGANVLTF

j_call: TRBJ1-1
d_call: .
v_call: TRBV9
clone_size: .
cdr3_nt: TGTGCCAGCAGCGCGCCGGACACCCTGAACACTGAAGCTTTCTTT
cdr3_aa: CASSAPDTLNTEAFF

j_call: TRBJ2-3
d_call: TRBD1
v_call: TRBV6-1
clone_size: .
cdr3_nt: TGTGCCAGCAGGGACAGGACAGGAACAGATACGCAGTATTTT
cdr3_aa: CASRDRTGTDTQYF

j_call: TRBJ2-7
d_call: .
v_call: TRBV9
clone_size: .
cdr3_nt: TGTGCCAGCAGCGACACGGCCTCCTACGAGCAGTACTTC
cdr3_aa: CASSDTASYEQYF

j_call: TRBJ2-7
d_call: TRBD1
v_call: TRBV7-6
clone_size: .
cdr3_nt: TGTGCCAGCAGCCCCGAACAGGGGGACGAGCAGTACTTC
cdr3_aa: CASSPEQGDEQYF

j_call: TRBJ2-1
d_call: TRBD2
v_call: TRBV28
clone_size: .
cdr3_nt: TGTGCCAGCAGTCCCCCTAGCGGGAGCTTCGGCAATGAGCAGTTCTTC
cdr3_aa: CASSPPSGSFGNEQFF

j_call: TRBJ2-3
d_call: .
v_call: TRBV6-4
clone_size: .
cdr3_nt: TGTGCCAGCAGCCGGCATTATTCTAGCACAGATACGCAGTATTTT
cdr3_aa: CASSRHYSSTDTQYF

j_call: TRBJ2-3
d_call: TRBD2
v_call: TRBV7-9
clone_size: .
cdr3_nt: TGTGCCAGCAGCTCCACGAGTAGCGGGAGGGTAAGGACGCAGTATTTT
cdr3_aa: CASSSTSSGRVRTQYF

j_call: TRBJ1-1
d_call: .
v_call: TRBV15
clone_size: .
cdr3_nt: TGTGCCACCAGCAGAGATTCGGGGGGCGGGACTGAAGCTTTCTTT
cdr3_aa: CATSRDSGGGTEAFF

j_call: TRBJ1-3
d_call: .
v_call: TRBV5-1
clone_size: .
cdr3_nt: TGCGCCAGCAGCGAGACCGCCACTGGAAACACCATATATTTT
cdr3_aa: CASSETATGNTIYF

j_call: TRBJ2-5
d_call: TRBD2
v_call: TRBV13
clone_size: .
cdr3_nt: TGTGCCAGCAGCTTCGAGACTAGCGGAGCCCCGGAGACCCAGTACTTC
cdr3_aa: CASSFETSGAPETQYF

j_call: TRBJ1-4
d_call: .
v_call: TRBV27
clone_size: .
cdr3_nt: TGTGCCAGCAGGTCTCACAGGGTTAGCGAAAAACTGTTTTTT
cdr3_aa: CASRSHRVSEKLFF

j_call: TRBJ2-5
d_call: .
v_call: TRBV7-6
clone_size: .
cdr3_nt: TGTGCCAGCAGCCGAGGGCGACAAGAGACCCAGTACTTC
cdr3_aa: CASSRGRQETQYF

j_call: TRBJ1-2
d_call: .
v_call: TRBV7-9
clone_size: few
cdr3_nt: TGTGCCAGCAGCTTAATAGCGGATTCGGGCTACACCTTC
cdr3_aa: CASSLIADSGYTF

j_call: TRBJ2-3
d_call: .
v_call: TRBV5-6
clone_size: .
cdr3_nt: TGTGCCAGCAGCACCTCGCAGCGGGCAGGAGATACGCAGTATTTT
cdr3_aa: CASSTSQRAGDTQYF

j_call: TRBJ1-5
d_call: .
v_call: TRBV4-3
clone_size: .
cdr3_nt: TGCGCCAGCAGCCAAGATCGGGAACAGCCCCAGCATTTT
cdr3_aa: CASSQDREQPQHF

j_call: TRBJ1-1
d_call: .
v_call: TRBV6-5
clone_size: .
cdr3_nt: TGTGCCAGCAGTTATCCCACTGAAGCTTTCTTT
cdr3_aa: CASSYPTEAFF

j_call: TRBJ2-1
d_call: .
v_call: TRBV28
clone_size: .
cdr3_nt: TGTGCCAGCAGTGCAGGGTTTTCAAGTCAGTTCTTC
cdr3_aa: CASSAGFSSQFF

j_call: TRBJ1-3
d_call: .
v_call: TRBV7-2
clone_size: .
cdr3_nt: TGTGCCAGCAGCTTAAGGGACGACTCTGGAAACACCATATATTTT
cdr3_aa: CASSLRDDSGNTIYF

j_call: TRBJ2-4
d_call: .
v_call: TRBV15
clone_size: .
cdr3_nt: TGTGCCACCAGCAGAGATACCGGGATCCTCAAAAACATTCAGTACTTC
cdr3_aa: CATSRDTGILKNIQYF

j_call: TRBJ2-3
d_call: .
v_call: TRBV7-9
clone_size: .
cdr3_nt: TGTGCCAGCAGCTTAGCAGCTCGACGGATTAAAGGGGGTCGGGATACGCAGTATTTT
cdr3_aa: CASSLAARRIKGGRDTQYF

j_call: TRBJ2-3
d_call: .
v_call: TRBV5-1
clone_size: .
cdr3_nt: TGCGCCAGCCGGTTACGAAGCACAGATACGCAGTATTTT
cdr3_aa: CASRLRSTDTQYF

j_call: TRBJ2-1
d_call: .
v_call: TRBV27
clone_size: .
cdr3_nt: TGTGCCAGCAGTTTTTCCGGGGTTTACAATGAGCAGTTCTTC
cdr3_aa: CASSFSGVYNEQFF

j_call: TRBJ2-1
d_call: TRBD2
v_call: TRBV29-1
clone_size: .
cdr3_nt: TGCAGCGTGGGGGGACTAGCGGGAGTGACGGGCTACAATGAGCAGTTCTTC
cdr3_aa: CSVGGLAGVTGYNEQFF

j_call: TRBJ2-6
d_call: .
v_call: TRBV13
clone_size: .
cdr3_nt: TGTGCCAGCAGCGCTTCCCTTGGGGTGGTGGGCGGTGGGGCCAACGTCCTGACTTTC
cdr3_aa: CASSASLGVVGGGANVLTF

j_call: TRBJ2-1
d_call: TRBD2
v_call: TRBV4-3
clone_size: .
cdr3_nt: TGCGCCAGCAGCCAAGATTTCGGGGGGGCAGGGTACAATGAGCAGTTCTTC
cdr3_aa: CASSQDFGGAGYNEQFF

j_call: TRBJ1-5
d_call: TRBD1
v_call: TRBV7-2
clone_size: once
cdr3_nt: TGTGCCAGCAGCTTTTACAGGGGTAGCAATCAGCCCCAGCATTTT
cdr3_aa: CASSFYRGSNQPQHF

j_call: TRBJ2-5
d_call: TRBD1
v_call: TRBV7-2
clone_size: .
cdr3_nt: TGTGCCAGCAGCGTGGGACAGGGCAGAGAGACCCAGTACTTC
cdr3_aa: CASSVGQGRETQYF

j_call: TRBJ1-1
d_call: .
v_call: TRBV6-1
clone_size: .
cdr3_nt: TGTGCCAGCAGTGAGAGGGGGGCGAACACTGAAGCTTTCTTT
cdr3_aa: CASSERGANTEAFF

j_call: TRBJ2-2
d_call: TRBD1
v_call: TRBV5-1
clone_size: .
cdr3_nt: TGCGCCAGCACCCTAACAGGGGGAAACACCGGGGAGCTGTTTTTT
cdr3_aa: CASTLTGGNTGELFF

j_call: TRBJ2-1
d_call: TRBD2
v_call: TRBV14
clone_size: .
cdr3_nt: TGTGCCAGCAGCCAAGCAGCGGGAGTGGTGAATGAGCAGTTCTTC
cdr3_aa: CASSQAAGVVNEQFF

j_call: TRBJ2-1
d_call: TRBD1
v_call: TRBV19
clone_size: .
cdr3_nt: TGTGCCAGTCGGGGACAGTACAATGAGCAGTTCTTC
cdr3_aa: CASRGQYNEQFF

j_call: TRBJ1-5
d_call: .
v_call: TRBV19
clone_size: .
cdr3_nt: TGTGCCAGTAGATCCTGGGGGGGAGATAGCAATCAGCCCCAGCATTTT
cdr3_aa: CASRSWGGDSNQPQHF

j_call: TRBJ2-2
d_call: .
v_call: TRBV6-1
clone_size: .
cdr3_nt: TGTGCCAGCGGGGACACCGGGGAGCTGTTTTTT
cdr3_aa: CASGDTGELFF

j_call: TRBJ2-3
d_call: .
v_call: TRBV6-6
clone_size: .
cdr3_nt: TGTGCCAGCAGCCTTCTTAATACGCAGTATTTT
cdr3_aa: CASSLLNTQYF

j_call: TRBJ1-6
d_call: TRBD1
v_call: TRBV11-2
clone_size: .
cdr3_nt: TGTGCCAGCAGCCTTACAGGGGGGAATTCACCCCTCCACTTT
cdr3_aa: CASSLTGGNSPLHF

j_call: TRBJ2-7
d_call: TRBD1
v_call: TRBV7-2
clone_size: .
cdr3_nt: TGTGCCAGCAGCCATCCGGGACAGGCGTCCTACGAGCAGTACTTC
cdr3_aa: CASSHPGQASYEQYF

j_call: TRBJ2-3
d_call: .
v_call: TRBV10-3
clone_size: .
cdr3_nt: TGTGCCATCAGTGAGTCGCCGACTAACACAGATACGCAGTATTTT
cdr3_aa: CAISESPTNTDTQYF

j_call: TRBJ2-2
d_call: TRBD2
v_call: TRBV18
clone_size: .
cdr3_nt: TGTGCCAGCTCACAACCTCCGGGACTAGCGGTTGACACCGGGGAGCTGTTTTTT
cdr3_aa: CASSQPPGLAVDTGELFF

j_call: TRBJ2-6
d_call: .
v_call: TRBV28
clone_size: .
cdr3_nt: TGTGCCAGCAGTATTAGGCTCTTGACACAAAGTCGGGCCAACGTCCTGACTTTC
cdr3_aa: CASSIRLLTQSRANVLTF

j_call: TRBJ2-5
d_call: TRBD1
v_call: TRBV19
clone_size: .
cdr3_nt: TGTGCCAGTAGTCAACAGGGGGCCGAGACCCAGTACTTC
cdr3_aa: CASSQQGAETQYF

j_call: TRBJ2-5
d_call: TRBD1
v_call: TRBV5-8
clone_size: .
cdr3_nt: TGTGCCAGCAGCTTCGGAGACAGGGGGCCAGAAGAGACCCAGTACTTC
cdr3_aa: CASSFGDRGPEETQYF

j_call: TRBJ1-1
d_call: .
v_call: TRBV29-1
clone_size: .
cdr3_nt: TGCAGCGTCCGGACAACCGAGAACACTGAAGCTTTCTTT
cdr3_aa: CSVRTTENTEAFF

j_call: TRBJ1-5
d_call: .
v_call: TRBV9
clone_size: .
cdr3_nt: TGTGCCAGCAGCGTAGGGCCAGGGCAGGTATATCAGCCCCAGCATTTT
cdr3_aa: CASSVGPGQVYQPQHF

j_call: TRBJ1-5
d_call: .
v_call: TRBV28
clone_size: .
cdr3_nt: TGTGCCAGCAGTGCACGAGGTAGAGGCAATCAGCCCCAGCATTTT
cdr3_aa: CASSARGRGNQPQHF